These 3 T cell receptor beta chains originate from one sample sequenced in a study of siplizumab effects on memory and regulatory T cells. TCRdb's copy holds only in-frame clones and misses some; the assay was immunoSEQ multiplex PCR. The sample holds 99,000 or so clones, over 85% seen once. Sequenced: Tregs sorted from blood. The receptors derive from a human donor in good health.

The rearrangement uses TRBV5-1 and TRBJ2-7; 7 bases are a match to TRBD1. The V and J ends lost 1 base and 3 bases, in that order; junction bases with no gene match: 4. The CDR3 is made up of 14 amino acids. Germline assignment: CDR1 SGHRS and CDR2 YFSETQ. The CDR3 is CASSLTGDLYEQYF. Written as DNA, the CDR3 is TGCGCCAGCAGCTTGACAGGGGACCTCTACGAGCAGTACTTC.

This clone was recorded only once. The chain is built from TRBV5-1 and TRBJ2-7; 9 bases are shared with TRBD2. The CDR3 length is 17 residues. V lost 2 bases to trimming and J lost 2 bases; unmatched junction nucleotides: 11. Germline loops: CDR1 SGHRS, CDR2 YFSETQ. CDR3 in amino acids: CASSFSLLAGRTYEQYF. The CDR3 coding sequence is TGCGCCAGCAGCTTCTCTCTACTAGCGGGCCGAACCTACGAGCAGTACTTC.

This chain connects TRBV10-2 to TRBJ2-5; 7 bases agree with TRBD1. This CDR3 region has 13 residues. Germline V gives CDR1 WSHSY, CDR2 SAAADI. Unmatched junction bases numbered 6, after V lost 6 bases and J lost 5 bases. In nucleotides, the CDR3 is TGCGCCAGCAGGACGACAGGGATGGAGACCCAGTACTTC. Translating it yields CASRTTGMETQYF.